Shown below are 10 T cell receptor beta chains from a single sample sequenced in a study of naive and memory T cell subsets. Study outcomes and limitations: Possibly reflecting memory cells re-expressing CD45RA, a few larger clonotypes occurred in naive repertoires, especially CD8.

No antigen has been assigned to these receptors. An equimolar mix of two oligonucleotides served as the beta constant-region primer for TRBC1 and TRBC2. Nested alpha and beta constant-region primers with the SP2 primer drove four PCR rounds on ligated cDNA. TCRdb independently ran MiXCR on the UMI-ligation and nested PCR reads; one entry per CDR3 protein. This table has roughly 140,000 distinct CDR3 sequences, approximately 21% appearing once. The sample was naive CD8+ T cells from blood. The receptor set was obtained from a human donor in good health.

This clonotype appeared a few times. The CDR3 protein is CASKGSTDTQYF. The DNA of the CDR3 is TGTGCCAGCAAGGGCTCGACAGATACGCAGTATTTT. The rearrangement uses TRBV6-5 and TRBJ2-3; D unclear. The CDR3 totals 12 residues. Deletions cut 7 bases from V and 3 bases from J, with 8 bases between. Germline CDR1 and CDR2: MNHEY and SVGAGI.

This clonotype was counted only a few times. J is TRBJ1-1 and V is TRBV28; 7 bases match TRBD1. The CDR3 is 14 amino acids. Per the germline V gene, CDR1 is MDHEN and CDR2 is SYDVKM. Unmatched junction bases numbered 5, after V lost 2 bases and J lost 5 bases. The CDR3 coding sequence is TGTGCCAGCAGTTTAGCAGGGGGGTGGACTGAAGCTTTCTTT. This sequence encodes CASSLAGGWTEAFF. Drawing the rest from reference TRBV28 and TRBJ1-1, the complete variable domain is DVKVTQSSRYLVKRTGEKVFLECVQDMDHENMFWYRQDPGLGLRLIYFSYDVKMKEKGDIPEGYSVSREKKERFSLILESASTNQTSMYLCASSLAGGWTEAFFGQGTRLTVV.

This clonotype was seen a handful of times. The chain recombines TRBV20-1 with TRBJ2-2; 7 nucleotides match TRBD2. Germline V gene data show CDR1 as DFQATT and CDR2 as SNEGSKA (reference sequence). V lost 1 base, J lost 4 bases, and 9 bases stayed unmatched. CDR3 length equals 16 residues. CDR3 bases: TGCAGTGCTAGAGCCCAAGGAGCGGGACGCACCGGGGAGCTGTTTTTT. It yields the protein CSARAQGAGRTGELFF.

The V and J genes are TRBV28 and TRBJ1-3; weak D call: TRBD1 (5 bases). Germline V gene sequence: CDR1 MDHEN, CDR2 SYDVKM. There are 17 residues in the CDR3. The V end lost 1 base, the J end lost 6 bases, and 19 bases lay between the germline ends. For the CDR3, the DNA is TGTGCCAGCAGTTTATTCCCGGGGCTGGAAGTGGCAAACACCATATATTTT. Amino acids: CASSLFPGLEVANTIYF.

A few counts support this clonotype. The V gene is TRBV10-3, the J gene TRBJ2-1; 8 nucleotides align to TRBD2. The CDR3 extends over 16 amino acids. Germline-derived CDR1 and CDR2 are ENHRY and SYGVKD. Trimming at V came to 0 bases and at J to 3 bases, leaving 4 bases not matched to a gene. CDR3 sequence (DNA): TGTGCCATCAGTGAGTCAAAAAGCGGGGGCTACAATGAGCAGTTCTTC. This translates into CAISESKSGGYNEQFF.

The CDR3 is CASSLNLGQPTSYEQYF. The CDR3 DNA follows: TGTGCCAGCAGTTTAAACTTGGGACAGCCGACCTCCTACGAGCAGTACTTC. The V and J genes are TRBV28 and TRBJ2-7, with 7 bases matching TRBD1. V shed 2 bases, J shed 0 bases, and the junction held 10 bases outside the gene matches. This CDR3 has 17 residues. CDR1 and CDR2 from the germline V gene are MDHEN and SYDVKM.

V and J are TRBV6-2 or TRBV6-3 and TRBJ2-1; maybe TRBD1 (7 bases). This CDR3 spans 16 amino acids. The V gene's germline CDR1 is MNHEY and CDR2 SVGEGT. Trimming removed 6 bases from V and 8 bases from J, with 23 bases in between. CDR3 region: CASSPLQGGVIDEQFF. DNA of the CDR3: TGTGCCAGCAGCCCCCTCCAGGGGGGAGTTATCGATGAGCAGTTCTTC.

This chain connects TRBV27 to TRBJ2-7, with TRBD2 matching over 7 bases. Germline V lookup: CDR1 MNHEY, CDR2 SMNVEV (reference sequence). V dropped 10 bases and J dropped 2; count of bases not matched to a gene: 14. CDR3 length equals 15 residues. The CDR3 spells CATMPFSGSPYEQYF. The CDR3, as DNA: TGTGCCACCATGCCATTTAGCGGGTCCCCCTACGAGCAGTACTTC.

The chain has TRBV6-2 or TRBV6-3 and TRBJ1-5; TRBD1 aligns across 8 bases. CDR1 and CDR2 from the germline V gene are MNHEY and SVGEGT. The CDR3 runs 17 residues. V was clipped by 4 bases and J by 5 bases; unmatched bases: 13. CDR3 in DNA: TGTGCCAGCAGTTTACTCGCAGGACAGGGAACCGATCAGCCCCAGCATTTT. This codes for CASSLLAGQGTDQPQHF.

V gene TRBV6-5 combines with J gene TRBJ2-1; TRBD2 agrees at 7 bases. CDR1 and CDR2 (germline): MNHEY, SVGAGI. This CDR3 spans 14 amino acids. The V segment lost 2 bases and the J segment 6 bases; nucleotides outside the gene matches: 4. CDR3 protein: CASSYGGGPNEQFF. Written as DNA, the CDR3 is TGTGCCAGCAGTTACGGGGGAGGGCCCAATGAGCAGTTCTTC.